Judged by abundance, the clone carrying this T cell receptor (beta chain) is medium-sized. Its specificity is not known. A single record per CDR3 protein comes from TCRdb applying MiXCR to the reads. This table holds roughly 3,500 distinct CDR3 sequences, 18% found once. These data belong to a study of liver allograft versus peripheral blood T cells. Study-level information: Transplanted livers held T cell receptor repertoires, and these were compared with repertoires in recipients' peripheral blood. Study outcomes and limitations: Peripheral blood T cell receptor repertoires reportedly differed from those found within liver allografts.

This CDR3 is 13 amino acids long. Deletions cut 8 bases from V and 0 bases from J, with 8 bases between. Germline V gene lookup returns CDR1 MDHEN and CDR2 SYDVKM. The TCR sequence derives from a human patient who had a liver transplant. Some T cells may be the graft donor's. The chain is built from TRBV28 and TRBJ1-3, with D possibly being TRBD1 (5 bases). CDR3 nucleotide sequence: TGTGCCAGCGGGGGGATCTCTGGAAACACCATATATTTT. Its protein is CASGGISGNTIYF.